This T cell receptor beta chain was identified in a study of cytomegalovirus exposure and HLA in healthy donors. PCR employed 60 Vbeta and 13 Jbeta primers. Sequenced by immunoSEQ multiplex PCR; TCRdb stores in-frame clones only, minus some. This table holds approximately 110,000 clones, more than 65% found once. The CMV serostatus of this donor went unrecorded. The CDR3 sequence is 15 residues long. V gave up 3 bases and J gave up 5 bases; unmatched junction bases: 9. Per germline, CDR1 SGHAT and CDR2 FQNNGV. The specimen was PBMCs. This clonotype was obtained from a human donor in good health. The rearrangement uses TRBV11-2 and TRBJ2-5, with 7 nucleotides matching TRBD2. CDR3 in DNA: TGTGCCAGCAGCTTCCCTCCTAGGGAGGGTGAGACCCAGTACTTC. As protein: CASSFPPREGETQYF.